By frequency in the sample, the clone carrying this T cell receptor beta chain is large. The germline CDR1 and CDR2 sequences are SGHNT and YENEEA. The CDR3 length is 16 residues. Trimming removed 1 base at V and 11 bases at J, with 24 bases between. The data were produced by immunoSEQ multiplex PCR, yet TCRdb's version contains in-frame clones alone and is incomplete. The profile covers 600 to 800 clones, with 30% to 35% appearing a single time and 8% to 10% taken by the ten largest. The record originates from a study of PD-L1 blockade in urothelial cancer. This chain uses TRBV11-3 with TRBJ2-7, with D maybe TRBD1 (5 bases). Source: tumor tissue, taken before atezolizumab (anti-PD-L1) treatment. The sequence came from a man between 60 and 75 years old with urothelial cancer. CDR3 region: CASSLGDSQVFGSEYF. The CDR3 coding sequence is TGTGCCAGCAGCTTAGGCGACAGTCAGGTCTTCGGCAGCGAGTACTTC.